This T cell receptor beta chain was found in a study of blood T cells in healthy people across ages. The CDR3 contains 11 residues. V lost 4 bases, J lost 3 bases, and 7 bases lay in between. The germline gives CDR1 SQVTM, CDR2 ANQGSEA. It was with a sample-barcoded 5' primer and a J-beta primer mix that a second PCR of about 6 to 12 cycles was run. TCRdb ran MiXCR on the 5' RACE reads and lists one entry per CDR3 protein. The sample consists of roughly 1.6 million distinct CDR3 sequences, roughly a third of them appearing once. This TCR derives from a woman aged 25 to 39 in good health. The rearrangement joins TRBV29-1 to TRBJ2-7, with D unclear. The sequencing input was blood. CDR3 region: CSVGVLYEQYF. CDR3 in DNA: TGCAGCGTTGGGGTACTCTACGAGCAGTACTTC.